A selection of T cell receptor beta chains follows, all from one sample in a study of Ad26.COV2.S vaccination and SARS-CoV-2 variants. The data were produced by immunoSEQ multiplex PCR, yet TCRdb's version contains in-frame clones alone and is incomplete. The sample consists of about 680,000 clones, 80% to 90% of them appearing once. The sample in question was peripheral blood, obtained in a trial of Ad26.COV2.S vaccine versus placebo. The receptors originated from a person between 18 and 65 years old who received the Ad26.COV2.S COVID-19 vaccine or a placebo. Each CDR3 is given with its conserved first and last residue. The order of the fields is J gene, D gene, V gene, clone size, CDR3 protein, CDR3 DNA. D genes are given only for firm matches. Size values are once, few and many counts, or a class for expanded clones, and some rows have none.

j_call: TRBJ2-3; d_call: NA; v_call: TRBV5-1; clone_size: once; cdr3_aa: CASSLGRNTDTQYF; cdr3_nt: TGCGCCAGCAGCTTGGGCAGGAACACAGATACGCAGTATTTT
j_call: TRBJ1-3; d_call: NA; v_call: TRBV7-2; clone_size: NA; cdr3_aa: CASSLVTGGSGNTIYF; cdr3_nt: TGTGCCAGCAGCTTAGTTACGGGGGGCTCTGGAAACACCATATATTTT
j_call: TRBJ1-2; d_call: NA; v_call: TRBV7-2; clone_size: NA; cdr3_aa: CASSLDRFDYGYTF; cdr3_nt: TGTGCCAGCAGCTTGGACAGATTCGACTATGGCTACACCTTC
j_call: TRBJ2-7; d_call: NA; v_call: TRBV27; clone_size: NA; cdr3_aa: CASSLAVSSYEQYF; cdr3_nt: TGTGCCAGCAGTTTGGCCGTGAGCTCCTACGAGCAGTACTTC
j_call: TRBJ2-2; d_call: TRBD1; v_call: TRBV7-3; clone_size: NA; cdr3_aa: CASSLGQGANTGELFF; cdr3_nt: TGTGCCAGCAGCCTAGGACAGGGGGCGAACACCGGGGAGCTGTTTTTT
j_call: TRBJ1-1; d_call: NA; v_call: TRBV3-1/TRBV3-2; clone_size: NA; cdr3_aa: CASSQGRGKPEAFF; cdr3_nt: TGTGCCAGCAGCCAGGGCAGGGGAAAACCTGAAGCTTTCTTT
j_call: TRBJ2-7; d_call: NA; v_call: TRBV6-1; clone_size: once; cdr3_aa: CASSEGPGILSEQYF; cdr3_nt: TGTGCCAGCAGTGAAGGGCCAGGGATACTTTCCGAGCAGTACTTC
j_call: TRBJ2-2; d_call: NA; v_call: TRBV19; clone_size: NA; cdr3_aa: CASGGWGDTGELFF; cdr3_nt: TGTGCCAGCGGAGGATGGGGGGACACCGGGGAGCTGTTTTTT
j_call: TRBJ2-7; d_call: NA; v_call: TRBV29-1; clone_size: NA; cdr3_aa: CSVVAGSLSEQYF; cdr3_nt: TGCAGCGTTGTGGCAGGGAGTTTATCCGAGCAGTACTTC
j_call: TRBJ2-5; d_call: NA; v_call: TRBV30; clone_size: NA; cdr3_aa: CAWSVGLAAETQYF; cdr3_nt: TGTGCCTGGAGTGTCGGTTTGGCGGCAGAGACCCAGTACTTC
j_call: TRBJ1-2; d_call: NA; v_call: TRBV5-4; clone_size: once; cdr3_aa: CASSFFAGASSYTF; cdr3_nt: TGTGCCAGCAGCTTCTTCGCGGGGGCTTCTAGCTACACCTTC
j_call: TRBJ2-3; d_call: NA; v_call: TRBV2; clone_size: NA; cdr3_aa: CASRLNQQADTQYF; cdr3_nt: TGTGCCAGCCGCCTGAACCAGCAAGCAGATACGCAGTATTTT
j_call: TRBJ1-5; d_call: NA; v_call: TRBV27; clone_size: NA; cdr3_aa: CASSPGRQPQHF; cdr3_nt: TGTGCCAGCAGTCCTGGGCGTCAGCCCCAGCATTTT
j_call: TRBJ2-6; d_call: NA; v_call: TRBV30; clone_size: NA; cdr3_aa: CAWSVGAGANVLTF; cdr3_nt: TGTGCCTGGAGCGTGGGGGCTGGGGCCAACGTCCTGACTTTC
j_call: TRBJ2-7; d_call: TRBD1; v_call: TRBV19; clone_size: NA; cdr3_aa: CASSSGQGPYEQYF; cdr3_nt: TGTGCCAGTAGTAGTGGACAGGGGCCCTACGAGCAGTACTTC
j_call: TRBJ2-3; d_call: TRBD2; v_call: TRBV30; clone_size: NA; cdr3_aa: CAWSELAGAQYF; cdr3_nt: TGTGCCTGGAGTGAGCTAGCGGGAGCGCAGTATTTT
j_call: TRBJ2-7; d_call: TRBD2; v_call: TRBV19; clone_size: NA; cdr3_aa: CASSSSERGFYEQYF; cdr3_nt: TGTGCCAGTAGTTCCTCAGAGCGGGGGTTCTACGAGCAGTACTTC
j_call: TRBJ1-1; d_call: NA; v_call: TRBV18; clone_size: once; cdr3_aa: CASSPSGLNTEAFF; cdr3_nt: TGTGCCAGCTCACCATCAGGGTTGAACACTGAAGCTTTCTTT
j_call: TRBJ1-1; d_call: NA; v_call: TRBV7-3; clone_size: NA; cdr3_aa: CASSPTGLNTEAFF; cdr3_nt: TGTGCCAGCAGTCCTACAGGGTTGAACACTGAAGCTTTCTTT
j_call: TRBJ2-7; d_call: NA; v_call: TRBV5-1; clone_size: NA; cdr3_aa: CASSSTGNSYEQYF; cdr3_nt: TGCGCCAGCAGCTCGACAGGAAACTCCTACGAGCAGTACTTC
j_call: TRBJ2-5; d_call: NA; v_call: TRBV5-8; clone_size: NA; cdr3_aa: CASSPGLAQYF; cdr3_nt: TGTGCCAGCAGCCCGGGACTTGCCCAGTACTTC
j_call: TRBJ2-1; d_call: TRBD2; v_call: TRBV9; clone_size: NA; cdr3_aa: CASSVGLASTNEQFF; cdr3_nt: TGTGCCAGCAGCGTAGGACTAGCGAGTACCAATGAGCAGTTCTTC
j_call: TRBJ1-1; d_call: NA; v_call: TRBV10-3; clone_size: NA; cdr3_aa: CAISDLGALGEAFF; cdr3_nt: TGTGCCATCAGTGATTTGGGGGCGCTGGGTGAAGCTTTCTTT
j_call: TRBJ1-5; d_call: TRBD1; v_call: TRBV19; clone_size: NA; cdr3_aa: CASSIGTGGNQPQHF; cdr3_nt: TGTGCCAGTAGTATCGGGACAGGTGGTAATCAGCCCCAGCATTTT
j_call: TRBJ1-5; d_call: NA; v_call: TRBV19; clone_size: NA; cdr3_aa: CASSIGAANQPQHF; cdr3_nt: TGTGCCAGTAGTATTGGGGCAGCCAACCAGCCCCAGCATTTT
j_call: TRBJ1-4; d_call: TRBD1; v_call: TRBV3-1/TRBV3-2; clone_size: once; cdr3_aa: CASSLQDLPDRSNEKLFF; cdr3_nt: TGTGCCAGCAGCCTTCAGGATCTCCCGGACAGGTCGAATGAAAAACTGTTTTTT
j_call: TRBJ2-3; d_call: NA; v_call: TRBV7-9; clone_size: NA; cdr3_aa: CASSLPGEDTQYF; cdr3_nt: TGTGCCAGCAGCTTACCGGGTGAAGATACGCAGTATTTT
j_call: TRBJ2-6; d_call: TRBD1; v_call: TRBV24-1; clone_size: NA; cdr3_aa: CATSDVTGAGANVLTF; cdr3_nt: TGTGCCACCAGTGACGTGACAGGGGCTGGGGCCAACGTCCTGACTTTC
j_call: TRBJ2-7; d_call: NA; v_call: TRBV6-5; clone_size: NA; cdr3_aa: CASRGETGYGEQYF; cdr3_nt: TGTGCCAGCAGGGGGGAGACGGGGTACGGTGAGCAGTACTTC
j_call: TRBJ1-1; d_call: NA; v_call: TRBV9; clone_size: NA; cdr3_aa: CASSVDIGGPISEAFF; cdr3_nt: TGTGCCAGCAGCGTAGATATCGGCGGGCCCATCTCTGAAGCTTTCTTT
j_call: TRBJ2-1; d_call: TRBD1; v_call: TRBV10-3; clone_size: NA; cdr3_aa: CATTGTDYNEQFF; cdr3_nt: TGTGCCACCACCGGGACAGACTACAATGAGCAGTTCTTC
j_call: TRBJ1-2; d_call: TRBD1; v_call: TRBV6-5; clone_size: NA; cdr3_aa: CASSTRTGGNGYTF; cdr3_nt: TGTGCCAGCAGTACAAGGACAGGGGGCAATGGCTACACCTTC
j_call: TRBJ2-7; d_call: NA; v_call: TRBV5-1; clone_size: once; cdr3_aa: CASSLDRLPQYF; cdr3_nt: TGCGCCAGCAGCTTGGACAGGTTGCCCCAGTACTTC